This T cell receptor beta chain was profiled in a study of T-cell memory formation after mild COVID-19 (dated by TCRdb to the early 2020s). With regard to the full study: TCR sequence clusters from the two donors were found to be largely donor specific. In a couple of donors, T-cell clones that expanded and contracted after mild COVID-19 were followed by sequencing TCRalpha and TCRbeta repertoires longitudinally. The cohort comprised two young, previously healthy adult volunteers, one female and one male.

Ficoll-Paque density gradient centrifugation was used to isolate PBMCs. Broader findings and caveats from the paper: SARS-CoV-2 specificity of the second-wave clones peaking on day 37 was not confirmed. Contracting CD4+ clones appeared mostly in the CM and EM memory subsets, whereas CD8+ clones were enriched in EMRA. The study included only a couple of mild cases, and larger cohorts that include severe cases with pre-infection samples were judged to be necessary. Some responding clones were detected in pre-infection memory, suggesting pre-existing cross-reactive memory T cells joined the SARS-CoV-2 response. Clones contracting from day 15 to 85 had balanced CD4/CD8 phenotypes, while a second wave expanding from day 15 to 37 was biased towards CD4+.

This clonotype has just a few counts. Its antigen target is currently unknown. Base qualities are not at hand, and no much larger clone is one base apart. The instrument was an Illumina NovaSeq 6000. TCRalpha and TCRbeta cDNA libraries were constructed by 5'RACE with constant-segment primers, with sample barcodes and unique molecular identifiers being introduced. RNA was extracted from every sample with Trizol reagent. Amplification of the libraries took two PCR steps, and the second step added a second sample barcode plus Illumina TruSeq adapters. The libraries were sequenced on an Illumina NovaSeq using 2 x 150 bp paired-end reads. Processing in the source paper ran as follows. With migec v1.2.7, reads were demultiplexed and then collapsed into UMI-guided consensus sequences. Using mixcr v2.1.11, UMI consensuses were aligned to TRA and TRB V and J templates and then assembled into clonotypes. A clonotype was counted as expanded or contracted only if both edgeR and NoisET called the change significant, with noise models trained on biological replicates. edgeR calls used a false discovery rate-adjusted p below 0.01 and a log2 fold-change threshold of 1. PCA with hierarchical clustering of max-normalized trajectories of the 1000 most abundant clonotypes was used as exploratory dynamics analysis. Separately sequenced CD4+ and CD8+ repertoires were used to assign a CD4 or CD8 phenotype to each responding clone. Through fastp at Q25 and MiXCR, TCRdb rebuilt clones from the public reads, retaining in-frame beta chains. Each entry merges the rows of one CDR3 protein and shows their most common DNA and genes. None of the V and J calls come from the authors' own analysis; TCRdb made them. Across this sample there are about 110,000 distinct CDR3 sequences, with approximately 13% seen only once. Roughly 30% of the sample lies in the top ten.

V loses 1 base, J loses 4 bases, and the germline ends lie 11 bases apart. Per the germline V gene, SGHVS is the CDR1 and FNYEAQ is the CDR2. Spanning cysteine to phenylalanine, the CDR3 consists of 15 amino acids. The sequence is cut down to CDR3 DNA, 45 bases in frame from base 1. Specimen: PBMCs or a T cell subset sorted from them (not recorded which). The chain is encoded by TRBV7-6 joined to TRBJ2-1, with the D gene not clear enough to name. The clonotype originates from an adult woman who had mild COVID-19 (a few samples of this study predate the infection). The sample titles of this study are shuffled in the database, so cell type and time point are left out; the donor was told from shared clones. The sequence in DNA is TGTGCCAGCAGCTTAGAGGCCGTATTGTACAATGAGCAGTTCTTC. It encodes CASSLEAVLYNEQFF.